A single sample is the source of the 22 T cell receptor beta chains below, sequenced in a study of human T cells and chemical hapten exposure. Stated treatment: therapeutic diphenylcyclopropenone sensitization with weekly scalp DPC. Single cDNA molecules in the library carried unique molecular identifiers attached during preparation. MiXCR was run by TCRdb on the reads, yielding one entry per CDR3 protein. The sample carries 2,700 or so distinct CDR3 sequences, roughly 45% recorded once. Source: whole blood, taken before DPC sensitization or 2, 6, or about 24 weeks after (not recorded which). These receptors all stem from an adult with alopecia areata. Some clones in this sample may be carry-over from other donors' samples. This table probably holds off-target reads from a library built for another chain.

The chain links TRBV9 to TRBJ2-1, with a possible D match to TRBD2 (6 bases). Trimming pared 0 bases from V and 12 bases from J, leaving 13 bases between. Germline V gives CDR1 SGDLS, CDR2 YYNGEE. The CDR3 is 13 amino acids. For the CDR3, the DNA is TGTGCCAGCAGCGTAGACCTGGGGGGTGTGCAGTTCTTC. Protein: CASSVDLGGVQFF.

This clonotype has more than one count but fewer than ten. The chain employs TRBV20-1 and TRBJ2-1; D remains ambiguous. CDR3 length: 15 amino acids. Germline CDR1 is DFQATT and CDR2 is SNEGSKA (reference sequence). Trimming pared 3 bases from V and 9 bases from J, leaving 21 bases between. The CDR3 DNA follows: TGCAGTGCTAGTTCCTGGATAAAAACCCGAGGTGAGCAGTTCTTC. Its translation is CSASSWIKTRGEQFF.

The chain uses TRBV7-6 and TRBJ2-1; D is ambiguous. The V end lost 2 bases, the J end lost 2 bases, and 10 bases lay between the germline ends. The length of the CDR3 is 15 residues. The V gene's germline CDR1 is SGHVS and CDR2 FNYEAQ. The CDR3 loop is CASSLLASAYNEQFF. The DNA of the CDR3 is TGTGCCAGCAGCTTATTAGCTTCTGCCTACAATGAGCAGTTCTTC.

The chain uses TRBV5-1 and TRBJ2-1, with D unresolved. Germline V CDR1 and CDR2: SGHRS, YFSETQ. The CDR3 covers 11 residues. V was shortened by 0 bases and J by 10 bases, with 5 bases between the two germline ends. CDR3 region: CASSLEGEQFF. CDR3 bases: TGCGCCAGCAGCTTGGAAGGGGAGCAGTTCTTC.

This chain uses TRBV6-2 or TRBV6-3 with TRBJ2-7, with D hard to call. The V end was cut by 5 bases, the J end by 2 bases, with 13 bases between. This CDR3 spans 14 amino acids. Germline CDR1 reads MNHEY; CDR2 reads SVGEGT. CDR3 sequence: CASSPPGHPYEQYF. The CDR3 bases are TGTGCCAGCAGTCCTCCGGGCCACCCCTACGAGCAGTACTTC.

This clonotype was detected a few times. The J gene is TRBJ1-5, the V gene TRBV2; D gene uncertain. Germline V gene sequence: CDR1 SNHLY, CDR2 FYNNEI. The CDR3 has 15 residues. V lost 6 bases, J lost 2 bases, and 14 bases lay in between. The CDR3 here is CASSERHGGNQPQHF. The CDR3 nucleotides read TGTGCCAGCAGCGAGAGACACGGAGGCAATCAGCCCCAGCATTTT.

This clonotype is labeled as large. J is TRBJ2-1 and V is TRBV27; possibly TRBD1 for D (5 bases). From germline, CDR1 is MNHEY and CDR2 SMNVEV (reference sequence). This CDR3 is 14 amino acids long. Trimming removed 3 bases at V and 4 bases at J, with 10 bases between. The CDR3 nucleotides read TGTGCCAGCAGTTTTGGGGCAGCTTACAATGAGCAGTTCTTC. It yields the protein CASSFGAAYNEQFF.

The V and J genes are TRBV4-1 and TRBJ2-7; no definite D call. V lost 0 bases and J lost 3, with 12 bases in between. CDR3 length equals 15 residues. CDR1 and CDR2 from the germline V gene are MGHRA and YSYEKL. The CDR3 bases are TGCGCCAGCAGCCAAGACGAACCCGGGCGCTACGAGCAGTACGTC. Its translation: CASSQDEPGRYEQYV.

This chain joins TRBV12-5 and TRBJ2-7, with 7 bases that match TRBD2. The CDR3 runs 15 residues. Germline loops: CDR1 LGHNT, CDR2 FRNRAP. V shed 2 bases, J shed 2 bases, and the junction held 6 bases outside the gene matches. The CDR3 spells CASGLSSAGAYEQYF. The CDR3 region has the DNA TGTGCTAGTGGTTTGTCTTCGGCGGGAGCCTACGAGCAGTACTTC.

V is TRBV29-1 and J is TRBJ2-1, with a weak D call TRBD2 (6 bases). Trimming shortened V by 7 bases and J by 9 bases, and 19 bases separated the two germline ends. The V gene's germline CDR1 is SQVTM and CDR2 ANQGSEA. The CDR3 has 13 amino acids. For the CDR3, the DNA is TGCAGCGGTGGGAGGCCTGGGTCCCTTGAGCAGTTCTTC. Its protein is CSGGRPGSLEQFF.

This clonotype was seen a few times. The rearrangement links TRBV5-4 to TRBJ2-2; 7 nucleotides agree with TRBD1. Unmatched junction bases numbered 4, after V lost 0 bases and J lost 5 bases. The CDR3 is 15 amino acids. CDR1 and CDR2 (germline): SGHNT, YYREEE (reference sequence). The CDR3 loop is CASSLGTGETGELFF. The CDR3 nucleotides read TGTGCCAGCAGCTTGGGAACAGGGGAGACCGGGGAGCTGTTTTTT.

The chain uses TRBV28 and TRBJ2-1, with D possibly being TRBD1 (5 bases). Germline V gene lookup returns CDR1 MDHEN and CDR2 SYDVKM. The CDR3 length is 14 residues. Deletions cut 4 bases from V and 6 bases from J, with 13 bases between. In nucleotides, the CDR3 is TGTGCCAGCAGTTCCCCCCAGGGTTGCAATGAGCAGTTCTTC. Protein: CASSSPQGCNEQFF.

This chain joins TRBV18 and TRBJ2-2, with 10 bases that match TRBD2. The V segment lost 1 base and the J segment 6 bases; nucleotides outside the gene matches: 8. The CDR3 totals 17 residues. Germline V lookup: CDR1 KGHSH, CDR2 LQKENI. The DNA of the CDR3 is TGTGCCAGCTCACCACGACCGGCTAGCGGGAGCTCCGGGGAGCTGTTTTTT. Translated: CASSPRPASGSSGELFF.

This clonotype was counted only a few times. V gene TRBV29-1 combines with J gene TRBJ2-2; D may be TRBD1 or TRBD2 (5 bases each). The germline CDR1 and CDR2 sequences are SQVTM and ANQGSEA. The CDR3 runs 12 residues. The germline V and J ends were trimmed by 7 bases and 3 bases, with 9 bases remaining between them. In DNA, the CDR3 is TGCAGCGGGCAGGGAGACACCGGGGAGCTGTTTTTT. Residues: CSGQGDTGELFF.

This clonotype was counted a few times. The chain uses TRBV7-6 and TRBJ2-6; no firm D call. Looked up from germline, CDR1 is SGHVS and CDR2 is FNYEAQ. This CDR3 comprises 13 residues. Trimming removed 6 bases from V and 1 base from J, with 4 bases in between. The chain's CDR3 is CASSVSGANVLTF. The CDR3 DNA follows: TGTGCCAGCAGTGTATCTGGGGCCAACGTCCTGACTTTC.

The CDR3 bases are TGCGCCAGCGCCACAGGAACTGGACAGGGGGCCGATGAGCAGTTCTTC. Amino acids: CASATGTGQGADEQFF. This chain uses TRBV4-1 with TRBJ2-1, with TRBD1 matching 11 bases. Germline CDR1 MGHRA, CDR2 YSYEKL. J gave up 8 bases and V 8 bases, and 14 bases lay outside the gene matches. The CDR3 is 16 amino acids.

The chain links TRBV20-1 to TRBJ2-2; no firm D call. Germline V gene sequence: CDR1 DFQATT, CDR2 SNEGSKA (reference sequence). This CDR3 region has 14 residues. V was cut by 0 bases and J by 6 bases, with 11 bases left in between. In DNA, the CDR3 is TGCAGTGCTAGAGATTATTTGGGCTCCGGGGAGCTGTTTTTT. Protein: CSARDYLGSGELFF.

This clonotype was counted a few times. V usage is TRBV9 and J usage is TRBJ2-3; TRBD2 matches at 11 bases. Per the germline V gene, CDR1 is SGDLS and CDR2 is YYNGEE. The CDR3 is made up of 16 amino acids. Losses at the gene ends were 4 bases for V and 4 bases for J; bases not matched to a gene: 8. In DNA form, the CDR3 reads TGTGCCAGCAGCCCAATAGCGGGGGGGCTGGCAGATACGCAGTATTTT. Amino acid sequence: CASSPIAGGLADTQYF.

As DNA, the CDR3 is TGTGCCAGCAGCCCCGGGGCAGGACTCACAGATACGCAGTATTTT. Translation: CASSPGAGLTDTQYF. The chain is built from TRBV7-6 and TRBJ2-3, with D perhaps being TRBD1 or TRBD2 (5 bases each). V dropped 5 bases and J dropped 2 bases, with 14 bases sitting between them. CDR1 SGHVS and CDR2 FNYEAQ come from the germline V gene. CDR3 length equals 15 residues.

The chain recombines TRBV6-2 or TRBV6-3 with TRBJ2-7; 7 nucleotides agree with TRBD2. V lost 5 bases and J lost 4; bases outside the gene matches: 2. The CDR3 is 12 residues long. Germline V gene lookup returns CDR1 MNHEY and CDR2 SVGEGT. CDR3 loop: CASSRAGYEQYV. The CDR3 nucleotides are TGTGCCAGCAGTAGAGCGGGATACGAGCAGTACGTC.

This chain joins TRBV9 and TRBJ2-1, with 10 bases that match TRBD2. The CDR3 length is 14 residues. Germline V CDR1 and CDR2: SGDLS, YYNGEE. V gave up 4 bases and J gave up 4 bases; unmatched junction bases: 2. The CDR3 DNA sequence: TGTGCCAGCAGCCGGACTAGCGGATACAATGAGCAGTTCTTC. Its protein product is CASSRTSGYNEQFF.

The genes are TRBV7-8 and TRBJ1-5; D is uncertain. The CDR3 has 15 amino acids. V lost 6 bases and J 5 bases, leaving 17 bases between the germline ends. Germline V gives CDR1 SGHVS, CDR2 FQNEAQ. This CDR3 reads CASRNGRIPDQPQHF. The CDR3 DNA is TGTGCCAGCAGGAACGGACGGATCCCGGATCAGCCCCAGCATTTT.